Listed below are T cell receptor beta chains from one sample, sequenced in a study of shared clonotypes between healthy human individuals. TCRdb's copy holds only in-frame clones and misses some; the assay was immunoSEQ multiplex PCR. This table has some 1 million clones, more than 60% appearing once. Source material: memory CD4+ T cells sorted from blood. The receptors originated from a man aged 18 to 29 in good health. Each CDR3 is given without its conserved first and last residue.

>TRBV6-1
ASRRPQMNTEAF
>TRBV2
ASTLGDEQY
>TRBV29-1
SGLSVRGETQY
>TRBV12-5
ASGWIIAGGYEQY
>TRBV11-2
ASSRVFSGPNEQF
>TRBV28
ASRSRASSSGNTIY
>TRBV5-1
ASSPGQGWEKLF
>TRBV6-5
ASSYSSGYRGEGYT
>TRBV30
ASDRGETYNEQF
>TRBV30
AWSATAGQRQLLT
>TRBV4-1
ASSQEVEGPYEQY
>TRBV18
ASSQGLPSGANVLT
>TRBV19
ASSIEVQYSNQPQH
>TRBV28
ASSFGGPYSNQPQH
>TRBV5-1
ASSLEGAKDGYT
>TRBV6-1
ASSVEGFSYEQY